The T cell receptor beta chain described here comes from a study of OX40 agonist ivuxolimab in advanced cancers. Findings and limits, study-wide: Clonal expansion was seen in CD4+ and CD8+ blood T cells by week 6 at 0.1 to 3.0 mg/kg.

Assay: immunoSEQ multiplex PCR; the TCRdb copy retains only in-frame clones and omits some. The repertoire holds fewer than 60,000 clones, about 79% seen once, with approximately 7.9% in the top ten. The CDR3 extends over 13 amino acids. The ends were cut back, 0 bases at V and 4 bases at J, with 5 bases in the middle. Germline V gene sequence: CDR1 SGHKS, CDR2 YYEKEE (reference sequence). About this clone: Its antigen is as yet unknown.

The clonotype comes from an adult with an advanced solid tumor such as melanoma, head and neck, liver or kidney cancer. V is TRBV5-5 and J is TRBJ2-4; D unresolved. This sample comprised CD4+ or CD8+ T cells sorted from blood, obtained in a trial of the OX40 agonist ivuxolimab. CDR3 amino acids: CASSLAQKNIQYF. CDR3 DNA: TGTGCCAGCAGCTTGGCCCAGAAAAACATTCAGTACTTC.